The sequence of this TCR beta chain was determined in a study of blood T cell repertoires in COVID-19. Here immunoSEQ multiplex PCR was the method, and the copy in TCRdb shows in-frame clones only, minus some. The table lists roughly 220,000 clones, roughly 89% of them singletons, with 6.8% in the top ten. The CDR3 has 15 residues. Germline V gene lookup returns CDR1 SGHRS and CDR2 YFSETQ. V was cut by 4 bases and J by 7 bases, with 15 bases left in between. This clone showed up just once. Cohort allocation depended upon clinical history that participants reported. This clonotype was obtained from a woman in her 40s who had recovered from COVID-19. The sample consisted of PBMCs or T cells enriched from blood (not recorded which). The V gene is TRBV5-1, the J gene TRBJ1-6, with D possibly being TRBD1 (6 bases). The chain's CDR3 is CASSPSTTGNSPLHF. CDR3 coding DNA: TGCGCCAGCAGCCCGAGCACCACAGGGAATTCACCCCTCCACTTT.